Sequencing of this T cell receptor beta chain was carried out in a study of T cells in Graves' hyperthyroidism and ophthalmopathy. Amplified TCR beta CDR3 regions derived from RNA transcripts. First-round RT-PCR with HTBI primers amplified the TCR CDR3 region. Via MiXCR, TCRdb re-called the multiplex PCR reads, giving one row per CDR3 protein. Here the sample spans about half a million distinct CDR3 sequences, roughly 15% being singletons. Per germline, CDR1 MGHRA and CDR2 YSYEKL. The germline V and J ends were trimmed by 1 base and 0 bases, with 10 bases remaining between them. This CDR3 is 16 amino acids long. The table lists this clonotype with a few counts.

Sequenced input: blood. The gene calls are TRBV4-1 and TRBJ2-1; TRBD2 is a possible D gene (6 bases). The TCR was taken from a woman in her 30s with Graves' ophthalmopathy. The CDR3 protein is CASSQGAGSSYNEQFF. The CDR3, as DNA: TGCGCCAGCAGCCAAGGGGCGGGGAGCTCCTACAATGAGCAGTTCTTC.